This T cell receptor (beta chain) emerged from a study of T cells after yellow fever vaccination. Regarding this clonotype: Its antigen is currently unknown.

Template switching by 5'RACE produced TCR cDNA, adding a universal primer site and UMIs. TCRdb processed the 5' RACE reads anew with MiXCR; each CDR3 protein has one entry. Of approximately 300,000 distinct CDR3 sequences in the sample, 6.5% to 8.5% are singletons; the top ten hold over 15%. Study-wide results and caveats: Across the CD4 and CD8 compartments, a small share of clonotypes was present in both. The secondary response was weaker but peaked faster, day 5 versus 15. Booster samples showed a return of most primary-vaccination clones (around 96% CD4, roughly 85% CD8).

In germline, CDR1 is SGHRS, CDR2 YFSETQ. V dropped 1 base and J dropped 1 base, with 14 bases sitting between them. The CDR3 runs to 17 residues. This receptor was obtained from a man aged 18 to 30 who received the YFV17D yellow fever vaccine. The V and J genes are TRBV5-1 and TRBJ1-4; tentatively, D is TRBD1 (5 bases). The sequences come from PBMCs, collected 45 days after the first yellow fever vaccination. The CDR3 coding sequence is TGCGCCAGCAGCTTGCAGGGTGCCGGGTTAACTAATGAAAAACTGTTTTTT. Encoded protein: CASSLQGAGLTNEKLFF.